The 29 T cell receptor beta chains given below trace back to one sample, sequenced in a study of response to subunit inactivated influenza vaccine. TCRdb independently ran MiXCR on the RT-PCR reads; one entry per CDR3 protein. In the table there are 750,000 to 850,000 distinct CDR3 sequences, around 18% of which are singletons. The sample here was PBMCs from blood, taken 4 to 6 days after vaccination. Receptor source: a man aged 50 to 59 who received an inactivated influenza vaccine.

As regards this clonotype: One junction end does not reproduce the germline sequence, and a read error may be involved. V is TRBV2 and J is TRBJ2-7; 7 nucleotides align to TRBD1. CDR1 and CDR2 (germline): SNHLY, FYNNEI. The CDR3 totals 12 residues. The CDR3 sequence: CASTREGAGASF. Written as DNA, the CDR3 is TGTGCCAGCACCAGAGAGGGGGCCGGAGCTAGCTTC. The full variable domain, with the rest looked up from reference TRBV2 and TRBJ2-7, is EPEVTQTPSHQVTQMGQEVILRCVPISNHLYFYWYRQILGQKVEFLVSFYNNEISEKSEIFDDQFSVERPDGSNFTLKIRSTKLEDSAMYFCASTREGAGASFGPGTRLTVT.

This chain joins TRBV7-8 and TRBJ2-1, with D uncertain. There are 14 residues in the CDR3. Germline V lookup: CDR1 SGHVS, CDR2 FQNEAQ. V lost 8 bases to trimming and J lost 0 bases, with 11 bases between them. The chain's CDR3 is CASVSTSSYNEQFF. Here the CDR3 DNA reads TGTGCCAGCGTCTCGACCTCCTCCTACAATGAGCAGTTCTTC.

This clonotype has at least ten counts. The CDR3 DNA follows: TGCAGTGCCACGGGCGGACTTTTTGAGCAGTTCTTC. It encodes CSATGGLFEQFF. This chain links TRBV20-1 with TRBJ2-1; D might be TRBD2 (5 bases). The V and J ends lost 6 bases and 9 bases respectively, with 15 bases between them. Per the germline V gene, CDR1 is DFQATT and CDR2 is SNEGSKA (reference sequence). The CDR3 has 12 amino acids.

This clonotype was observed a handful of times. The CDR3 nucleotides read TGTGCCAGCAGCTTTCAGGCAGACCCGCGGGATACGCAGTATTTT. As protein: CASSFQADPRDTQYF. This rearrangement joins TRBV7-9 to TRBJ2-3; the D is unclear. Trimming pared 3 bases from V and 6 bases from J, leaving 16 bases between. CDR3 length equals 15 residues. The germline V gene encodes CDR1 SEHNR and CDR2 FQNEAQ (reference sequence).

V usage is TRBV7-2 and J usage is TRBJ2-7; D perhaps matches TRBD2 (6 bases). V lost 4 bases, J lost 6 bases, and 13 bases lay in between. In germline, CDR1 is SGHTA, CDR2 FQGNSA. The CDR3 consists of 13 residues. Here the CDR3 reads CASSYPLRGEQYF. For the CDR3, the DNA is TGTGCCAGCAGCTACCCCTTGCGGGGCGAGCAGTACTTC.

J is TRBJ2-1 and V is TRBV20-1; possible D gene TRBD1, 5 bases. Trimming took off 3 bases at V and 0 bases at J, with 9 bases between the two ends. The CDR3 spans 14 residues. Looked up from germline, CDR1 is DFQATT and CDR2 is SNEGSKA (reference sequence). The CDR3 sequence is CSASTQGSYNEQFF. Written as DNA, the CDR3 is TGCAGTGCTAGTACCCAGGGCTCCTACAATGAGCAGTTCTTC.

Only a few counts were recorded for this clonotype. The chain recombines TRBV20-1 with TRBJ1-3; D is perhaps TRBD1 (5 bases). Germline loops: CDR1 DFQATT, CDR2 SNEGSKA (reference sequence). V was clipped by 0 bases and J by 10 bases, with 16 bases between them. This CDR3 is 14 amino acids long. The CDR3 bases are TGCAGTGCTAGAGATCCCAGGGTTCCTCAGACCATATATTTT. Translating it yields CSARDPRVPQTIYF.

Only a few counts were recorded for this clonotype. The V call is TRBV28, the J call TRBJ2-1; tentative D call: TRBD1 (6 bases). Trimming took off 4 bases at V and 9 bases at J, with 16 bases between the two ends. Germline V lookup: CDR1 MDHEN, CDR2 SYDVKM. The length of the CDR3 is 14 residues. In DNA, the CDR3 is TGTGCCAGCAGTTACTTGGACAGTTATGCTGAGCAGTTCTTC. Protein: CASSYLDSYAEQFF.

This clonotype was seen only a few times. One base away lies a much larger clone, so this may be a sequencing read error. The chain employs TRBV29-1 and TRBJ2-1; no definite D call. V was clipped by 3 bases and J by 10 bases, with 4 bases between them. Germline CDR1 SQVTM, CDR2 ANQGSEA. The CDR3 spans 9 residues. This chain's CDR3 is CSVDREQFF. CDR3 sequence (DNA): TGCAGCGTTGACAGGGAGCAGTTCTTC.

The rearrangement joins TRBV29-1 to TRBJ2-1; D call uncertain. V was trimmed by 0 bases and J by 9 bases, leaving 15 bases between them. This CDR3 has 14 amino acids. Per the germline V gene, CDR1 is SQVTM and CDR2 is ANQGSEA. The CDR3 coding sequence is TGCAGCGTTGAAGATTCGGTTCATAGGGTTGAGCAGTTCTTC. Amino acid sequence: CSVEDSVHRVEQFF.

This clonotype was counted many times. This rearrangement joins TRBV20-1 to TRBJ1-4; no clear D. CDR3 length: 12 amino acids. The V gene's germline CDR1 is DFQATT and CDR2 SNEGSKA (reference sequence). The V end lost 6 bases, the J end lost 9 bases, and 14 bases lay between the germline ends. CDR3 sequence (DNA): TGCAGTGCAAGCCCCAGGTCCCAAAAACTGTTTTTT. It specifies CSASPRSQKLFF.

The J gene is TRBJ2-7, the V gene TRBV12-3 or TRBV12-4; either TRBD1 or TRBD2 may fit D (6 bases each). The V gene lost 5 bases and the J gene lost 3 bases, with 14 bases spanning the gap. This CDR3 is built from 14 residues. CDR3 nucleotides: TGTGCCAGCAGTCGCGGGGACACCCTCTACGAGCAGTACTTC. Its translation is CASSRGDTLYEQYF.

The sample holds many counts of this clonotype. The rearrangement joins TRBV12-3 or TRBV12-4 to TRBJ1-1, with 8 bases matching TRBD1. V lost 3 bases, J lost 2 bases, and 5 bases stayed unmatched. The CDR3 is 15 residues long. The CDR3 DNA follows: TGTGCCAGCAGTTTCTCCCCAGGGGGCAACACTGAAGCTTTCTTT. Translated: CASSFSPGGNTEAFF.

This clonotype turned up a few times. V gene TRBV20-1 combines with J gene TRBJ2-1; no definite D call. Trimming stripped 2 bases from V and 0 bases from J, with 14 bases between. Germline CDR1 reads DFQATT; CDR2 reads SNEGSKA (reference sequence). This CDR3 has 16 amino acids. As DNA, the CDR3 is TGCAGTGCTAGATCCCGAGACACGGTCTCCTACAATGAGCAGTTCTTC. Translation gives CSARSRDTVSYNEQFF.

This clonotype was seen a handful of times. For the CDR3, the DNA is TGTGCCAGCAGCCAGGGAAGTGACAGGAAGAGGAACACTGAAGCTTTCTTT. This codes for CASSQGSDRKRNTEAFF. The V gene is TRBV4-2, the J gene TRBJ1-1; D is perhaps TRBD1 (6 bases). Germline CDR1 is LGHNA and CDR2 is YNFKEQ. The ends were cut back, 3 bases at V and 1 base at J, with 18 bases in the middle. This CDR3 is built from 17 residues.

In its sample, this clonotype was seen many times. This chain joins TRBV4-1 and TRBJ2-6, with D possibly matching TRBD2 (6 bases). The V end lost 1 base, the J end lost 0 bases, and 7 bases lay between the germline ends. The CDR3 covers 16 residues. The germline V gene encodes CDR1 MGHRA and CDR2 YSYEKL. The CDR3 here is CASSQVGGSGANVLTF. The CDR3 nucleotides read TGCGCCAGCAGCCAAGTGGGGGGCTCTGGGGCCAACGTCCTGACTTTC.

The sample holds a few counts of this clonotype. The rearrangement joins TRBV5-1 to TRBJ2-7; tentative D call: TRBD1 (6 bases). Germline assignment: CDR1 SGHRS and CDR2 YFSETQ. V was shortened by 0 bases and J by 4 bases, with 20 bases between the two germline ends. The CDR3 extends over 17 amino acids. CDR3 protein: CASSLGLGSGDVYEQYF. DNA of the CDR3: TGCGCCAGCAGCTTGGGGCTCGGCTCAGGGGATGTATACGAGCAGTACTTC.

The chain recombines TRBV18 with TRBJ2-3, with D unclear. The germline CDR1 and CDR2 sequences are KGHSH and LQKENI. The CDR3 is made up of 14 amino acids. Trimming pared 0 bases from V and 2 bases from J, leaving 6 bases between. In DNA, the CDR3 is TGTGCCAGCTCACCACCTGCGAACACAGATACGCAGTATTTT. As protein: CASSPPANTDTQYF.

V is TRBV10-3 and J is TRBJ2-4, with D maybe TRBD1 (5 bases). CDR3 length: 16 amino acids. The germline V gene has CDR1 ENHRY and CDR2 SYGVKD. V gave up 0 bases and J gave up 1 base, with 10 bases separating them. The CDR3 loop reads CAISESVGVAKNIQYF. Written as DNA, the CDR3 is TGTGCCATCAGTGAGTCGGTAGGGGTGGCCAAAAACATTCAGTACTTC.

The CDR3 sequence: CASSDSIGGLGLNEQFF. CDR3 nucleotide sequence: TGTGCCAGCAGTGACTCTATCGGCGGGTTAGGTTTGAATGAGCAGTTCTTC. The chain joins TRBV6-4 to TRBJ2-1; a possible D gene is TRBD2 (5 bases). Trimming cost V 0 bases and J 7 bases, with 19 bases left between them. This CDR3 has 17 residues. The germline V gene encodes CDR1 MRHNA and CDR2 SNTAGT.

This clonotype has more than one count but fewer than ten. The chain carries TRBV4-1 and TRBJ2-7; D remains ambiguous. The CDR3 consists of 16 residues. Trimming cost V 4 bases and J 2 bases, with 18 bases left between them. Germline CDR1 MGHRA, CDR2 YSYEKL. Here the CDR3 DNA reads TGCGCCAGCAGCCGCATTGTACTCGGGTCAACCTACGAGCAGTACTTC. It is translated as CASSRIVLGSTYEQYF.

This chain links TRBV30 with TRBJ2-7, with 8 bases fitting TRBD1. Germline CDR1 GTSNPN, CDR2 SVGIG (reference sequence). V shed 3 bases, J shed 2 bases, and the junction held 12 bases outside the gene matches. The CDR3 has 16 residues. CDR3 DNA sequence: TGTGCCTGGAGCGCAGGACAGGGTTGGTCAGCCTACGAGCAGTACTTC. Translating it yields CAWSAGQGWSAYEQYF.

The sample holds a few counts of this clonotype. V and J are TRBV28 and TRBJ2-7; 10 bases match TRBD1. Germline trimming cut 5 bases from V and 5 bases from J; bases unmatched to any gene: 6. Germline CDR1 is MDHEN and CDR2 is SYDVKM. CDR3 size: 14 residues. The CDR3 reads CASSRGTGVHEQYF. CDR3 DNA: TGTGCCAGCAGTCGCGGGACAGGGGTCCACGAGCAGTACTTC.

This clonotype has only a few counts. V usage is TRBV29-1 and J usage is TRBJ1-1, with 10 bases matching TRBD1. The CDR3 is 13 residues long. Germline V gene data show CDR1 as SQVTM and CDR2 as ANQGSEA. V lost 6 bases and J lost 4; bases outside the gene matches: 5. The CDR3, as DNA: TGCAGCGTAAGACAGGGGGCGAGCACTGAAGCTTTCTTT. It yields the protein CSVRQGASTEAFF.

J is TRBJ2-2 and V is TRBV20-1; 7 nucleotides agree with TRBD2. Looked up from germline, CDR1 is DFQATT and CDR2 is SNEGSKA (reference sequence). Trimming took 0 bases from V and 0 from J; bases not matched to a gene: 7. The CDR3 spans 17 residues. This chain's CDR3 is CSARDILSGANTGELFF. CDR3 coding DNA: TGCAGTGCTAGAGATATCTTGAGCGGGGCGAACACCGGGGAGCTGTTTTTT.

This clonotype turned up a few times. The chain couples TRBV7-2 to TRBJ2-1; 10 nucleotides agree with TRBD2. From germline, CDR1 is SGHTA and CDR2 FQGNSA. With 1 base clipped from V and 5 bases from J, the junction kept 2 bases outside the gene matches. CDR3 length: 15 residues. The DNA of the CDR3 is TGTGCCAGCAGCTTAGGTAGCGGGGGGAACAATGAGCAGTTCTTC. Translating it yields CASSLGSGGNNEQFF.

This clonotype occurred a few times. This chain joins TRBV28 and TRBJ2-1; D possibly uses TRBD1 or TRBD2 (5 bases each). Trimming removed 5 bases from V and 10 bases from J, with 21 bases in between. Germline V gene data show CDR1 as MDHEN and CDR2 as SYDVKM. This CDR3 is built from 15 residues. This CDR3 is CASSPSGTLHMEQFF. In DNA, the CDR3 is TGTGCCAGCAGTCCCTCCGGGACCCTACATATGGAGCAGTTCTTC.

This clonotype was picked up a small number of times. This chain uses TRBV5-1 with TRBJ2-7; a weak D match, TRBD2 (5 bases). V was trimmed by 4 bases and J by 0 bases, leaving 14 bases between them. CDR1 is SGHRS and CDR2 is YFSETQ in the germline V gene. CDR3 length: 15 amino acids. CDR3 amino acids: CASSTGPGSSYEQYF. The CDR3 DNA reads TGCGCCAGCAGCACCGGGCCGGGAAGCTCCTACGAGCAGTACTTC.

This clonotype was seen a few times. This sequence joins TRBV4-1 and TRBJ1-1, with D maybe TRBD1 (5 bases). The CDR3 contains 17 residues. Germline CDR1 MGHRA, CDR2 YSYEKL. V was cut by 0 bases and J by 0 bases, with 14 bases left in between. CDR3 sequence (DNA): TGCGCCAGCAGCCAAGATGAGAAAGGGGTCATGAACACTGAAGCTTTCTTT. Protein sequence: CASSQDEKGVMNTEAFF.